The 25 T cell receptor beta chains below come from one sample, sequenced in a study of shared clonotypes between healthy human individuals. Sequenced by immunoSEQ multiplex PCR; TCRdb stores in-frame clones only, minus some. The table has about 2.4 million clones, roughly nine tenths seen once; the top ten hold 0.13% to 0.15%. Sequences were obtained from naive CD4+ T cells sorted from blood. Subset in this sample: CD45RA+ positively selected. These receptors came from a man younger than 30 in good health.

The V call is TRBV30, the J call TRBJ1-1; D is possibly TRBD1 (5 bases). From germline, CDR1 is GTSNPN and CDR2 SVGIG (reference sequence). The V end was cut by 5 bases, the J end by 6 bases, with 19 bases between. This CDR3 is built from 14 residues. The CDR3 bases are TGTGCCTGGCAGTCTCAGGGTGGGCCTTCTGAAGCTTTCTTT. Amino acids: CAWQSQGGPSEAFF.

The chain has TRBV13 and TRBJ2-2; 12 nucleotides agree with TRBD2. From germline, CDR1 is PRHDT and CDR2 FYEKMQ (reference sequence). Unmatched junction bases numbered 6, after V lost 1 base and J lost 3 bases. This CDR3 spans 18 amino acids. CDR3 nucleotides: TGTGCCAGCAGCTTAGAACGGACTAGCGGGGTCCACACCGGGGAGCTGTTTTTT. It is translated as CASSLERTSGVHTGELFF.

The chain has TRBV5-5 and TRBJ2-4; D is unclear. This CDR3 comprises 14 residues. Germline V gives CDR1 SGHKS, CDR2 YYEKEE (reference sequence). With 0 bases removed from V and 4 bases from J, the gap between germline ends came to 8 bases. Here the CDR3 DNA reads TGTGCCAGCAGCTTGGTCTTCGGTAAAAACATTCAGTACTTC. It yields the protein CASSLVFGKNIQYF.

Only one count was recorded for this clone. Other DNA sequences within the sample encode an identical CDR3. The CDR3 protein is CASSPTDNYGYTF. In DNA form, the CDR3 reads TGTGCCAGCTCACCAACTGATAACTATGGCTACACCTTC. This chain joins TRBV18 and TRBJ1-2; no firm D call. The length of the CDR3 is 13 residues. Per the germline V gene, CDR1 is KGHSH and CDR2 is LQKENI. V lost 2 bases and J 1 base, leaving 5 bases between the germline ends.

The rearrangement joins TRBV11-1 to TRBJ2-1; 8 bases are shared with TRBD1. CDR3 length: 15 amino acids. The V gene's germline CDR1 is SGHAT and CDR2 FQDESV (reference sequence). J lost 4 bases, V lost 1 base, and 3 bases had no gene match. CDR3 sequence reads: CASSLGQGAYNEQFF. DNA of the CDR3: TGTGCCAGCAGCTTAGGGCAGGGGGCATACAATGAGCAGTTCTTC.

The chain is built from TRBV7-2 and TRBJ2-1; 8 bases align to TRBD1. V lost 2 bases to trimming and J lost 6 bases; unmatched junction nucleotides: 12. The CDR3 has 17 amino acids. Germline V gene lookup returns CDR1 SGHTA and CDR2 FQGNSA. The CDR3: CASSLRGLRQGSNEQFF. CDR3 nucleotides: TGTGCCAGCAGCTTAAGGGGTTTGAGACAGGGGAGCAATGAGCAGTTCTTC.

The CDR3 loop reads CAIRLNRDVVELFF. CDR3 DNA: TGTGCCATCAGGCTAAACAGGGACGTAGTGGAGCTGTTTTTT. This chain joins TRBV10-3 and TRBJ2-2, with D possibly TRBD1 on 6 matching bases. Per germline, CDR1 ENHRY and CDR2 SYGVKD. Trimming removed 6 bases from V and 10 bases from J, with 18 bases in between. This CDR3 spans 14 amino acids.

Remarks on this clone: Other DNA sequences of this sample code for an identical CDR3. This chain links TRBV15 with TRBJ1-6, with 8 bases identical to TRBD1. CDR3 size: 15 residues. The V gene's germline CDR1 is LNHNV and CDR2 YYDKDF (reference sequence). The J segment lost 4 bases and the V segment lost 3 bases, leaving 2 bases of the junction unmatched. This CDR3 reads CATSRDRAYNSPLHF. In DNA, the CDR3 is TGTGCCACCAGCAGGGACAGGGCTTATAATTCACCCCTCCACTTT.

The chain joins TRBV7-6 to TRBJ2-5; TRBD1 might be the D (7 bases). Germline values: CDR1 SGHVS, CDR2 FNYEAQ. The CDR3 consists of 14 residues. Between the trimmed V and J ends, which lost 2 bases and 2 bases, there was a span of 9 bases. The CDR3 here is CASSLQGGQETQYF. Here the CDR3 DNA reads TGTGCCAGCAGCTTACAGGGGGGTCAAGAGACCCAGTACTTC.

Details on this clone: Distinct nucleotide sequences in the sample also encode this CDR3. The V call is TRBV5-1, the J call TRBJ2-3; 7 bases line up with TRBD1. CDR3 length equals 14 residues. Germline lookup yields CDR1 SGHRS and CDR2 YFSETQ. The junction had 3 bases not matched to a gene; V was cut back by 4 bases and J by 1 base. CDR3 in DNA: TGCGCCAGCAGCCTGGGACAGCGCACAGATACGCAGTATTTT. This encodes CASSLGQRTDTQYF.

This chain uses TRBV5-1 with TRBJ1-4; no reliable D call. The germline gives CDR1 SGHRS, CDR2 YFSETQ. The CDR3 length is 16 residues. Trimming shortened V by 0 bases and J by 0 bases, and 9 bases separated the two germline ends. In DNA form, the CDR3 reads TGCGCCAGCAGCTTGGTCACAGCCCCAACTAATGAAAAACTGTTTTTT. Amino acids: CASSLVTAPTNEKLFF.

The chain has TRBV9 and TRBJ2-5; D is perhaps TRBD2 (6 bases). CDR3 length: 14 amino acids. V lost 3 bases and J 0 bases, leaving 9 bases between the germline ends. CDR1 and CDR2 (germline): SGDLS, YYNGEE. Written as DNA, the CDR3 is TGTGCCAGCAGCGGCGGGACGCACCAAGAGACCCAGTACTTC. Encoded protein: CASSGGTHQETQYF.

The genes are TRBV30 and TRBJ1-3; possible D gene TRBD1, 5 bases. Germline loops: CDR1 GTSNPN, CDR2 SVGIG (reference sequence). The CDR3 spans 15 residues. Trimming took 2 bases from V and 0 from J, leaving 11 bases between them. CDR3 amino acids: CAWSRDVYSGNTIYF. In DNA form, the CDR3 reads TGTGCCTGGAGTAGGGACGTATACTCTGGAAACACCATATATTTT.

This rearrangement joins TRBV18 to TRBJ1-1, with 10 bases identical to TRBD1. CDR3 length: 15 amino acids. J was trimmed by 3 bases and V by 4 bases; bases with no gene match: 5. Germline-derived CDR1 and CDR2 are KGHSH and LQKENI. The CDR3 region has the DNA TGTGCCAGCTCACGACTCGGGACAGGGGACACTGAAGCTTTCTTT. Translation gives CASSRLGTGDTEAFF.

To note about this clone: This same CDR3 is encoded by further DNA sequences in the sample. The chain uses TRBV5-4 and TRBJ2-2, with D unclear. The V end lost 0 bases, the J end lost 1 base, and 4 bases lay between the germline ends. The germline gives CDR1 SGHNT, CDR2 YYREEE (reference sequence). The CDR3 is made up of 14 amino acids. The CDR3 DNA sequence: TGTGCCAGCAGCTTGGACCTGAACACCGGGGAGCTGTTTTTT. It is translated as CASSLDLNTGELFF.

The V and J genes are TRBV27 and TRBJ2-5, with 10 positions matching TRBD2. Losses at the gene ends were 0 bases for V and 2 bases for J; bases not matched to a gene: 0. This CDR3 has 15 amino acids. In germline, CDR1 is MNHEY, CDR2 SMNVEV (reference sequence). CDR3 loop: CASSLSTSGQETQYF. The CDR3 region has the DNA TGTGCCAGCAGTTTATCGACTAGCGGGCAAGAGACCCAGTACTTC.

This clone has a single count. The chain is built from TRBV18 and TRBJ1-6, with no clear D. The CDR3 length is 15 residues. The V and J ends lost 1 base and 7 bases respectively, with 11 bases between them. Germline V CDR1 and CDR2: KGHSH, LQKENI. The CDR3 region is CASSPLPVENSPLHF. The CDR3 DNA reads as TGTGCCAGCTCACCACTACCGGTGGAAAATTCACCCCTCCACTTT.

The chain combines TRBV5-4 with TRBJ2-3; TRBD2 matches 9 bases. Trimming cost V 0 bases and J 7 bases; bases outside gene matches: 15. Germline V CDR1 and CDR2: SGHNT, YYREEE (reference sequence). CDR3 size: 18 residues. CDR3 in DNA: TGTGCCAGCAGCTTGGCGCTTTCTCCGGCGGGGGGGGGCAATACGCAGTATTTT. Amino acid sequence: CASSLALSPAGGGNTQYF.

V and J are TRBV29-1 and TRBJ2-1; perhaps TRBD1 as D (6 bases). The CDR3 is 14 amino acids. Looked up from germline, CDR1 is SQVTM and CDR2 is ANQGSEA. Trimming took off 2 bases at V and 4 bases at J, with 12 bases between the two ends. CDR3 coding DNA: TGCAGCGTTGAATTACAGGGAAGGTACAATGAGCAGTTCTTC. Translated: CSVELQGRYNEQFF.

The chain uses TRBV5-1 and TRBJ1-6, with a weak D call TRBD1 (6 bases). Trimming cost V 0 bases and J 11 bases, with 15 bases left between them. Per the germline V gene, CDR1 is SGHRS and CDR2 is YFSETQ. The CDR3 totals 15 residues. The CDR3 region has the DNA TGCGCCAGCAGCTTGGACAGGGTGGTACAGACACCCCTCCACTTT. The encoded protein is CASSLDRVVQTPLHF.

The chain employs TRBV6-5 and TRBJ1-4; 9 positions match TRBD1. There are 14 residues in the CDR3. Germline V lookup: CDR1 MNHEY, CDR2 SVGAGI. J lost 7 bases, V lost 6 bases, and 6 bases had no gene match. CDR3 nucleotides: TGTGCCAGCAGGAGGGACAGGGTGGGTGAAAAACTGTTTTTT. Its translation: CASRRDRVGEKLFF.

The J gene is TRBJ2-7, the V gene TRBV7-2, with 7 bases lining up with TRBD1. The CDR3 contains 15 residues. Per the germline V gene, CDR1 is SGHTA and CDR2 is FQGNSA. Trimming cost V 5 bases and J 5 bases; bases outside gene matches: 12. CDR3 bases: TGTGCCAGCAGCGCCCAGACAGGGACAATCCACGAGCAGTACTTC. Translating gives CASSAQTGTIHEQYF.

V usage is TRBV5-1 and J usage is TRBJ2-3, with 7 nucleotides matching TRBD2. The V segment lost 6 bases and the J segment 4 bases; nucleotides outside the gene matches: 5. The CDR3 runs 13 residues. CDR1 and CDR2 (germline): SGHRS, YFSETQ. As DNA, the CDR3 is TGCGCCAGCACCGCGGGAGTCGCAGATACGCAGTATTTT. Amino acids: CASTAGVADTQYF.

The chain uses TRBV9 and TRBJ2-3; TRBD2 matches 11 bases. The germline gives CDR1 SGDLS, CDR2 YYNGEE. CDR3 length equals 17 residues. Germline trimming cut 4 bases from V and 3 bases from J; bases unmatched to any gene: 10. This CDR3 is CASSLTGASGGTDTQYF. The CDR3 bases are TGTGCCAGCAGCCTAACGGGGGCTAGCGGGGGGACAGATACGCAGTATTTT. Full variable domain (missing parts from reference TRBV9 and TRBJ2-3): DSGVTQTPKHLITATGQRVTLRCSPRSGDLSVYWYQQSLDQGLQFLIQYYNGEERAKGNILERFSAQQFPDLHSELNLSSLELGDSALYFCASSLTGASGGTDTQYFGPGTRLTVL.

The J gene is TRBJ2-2, the V gene TRBV19; D not certain. The V gene lost 6 bases and the J gene lost 10 bases, with 15 bases spanning the gap. The germline V gene has CDR1 LNHDA and CDR2 SQIVND (reference sequence). The CDR3 spans 13 residues. The CDR3 protein is CASRKHGSVELFF. The CDR3 DNA follows: TGTGCCAGTAGGAAGCATGGGTCAGTGGAGCTGTTTTTT.